Listed below are T cell receptor beta chains from one sample, sequenced in a study of Ad26.COV2.S vaccination and SARS-CoV-2 variants. Profiling relied on immunoSEQ multiplex PCR, and the TCRdb table lists in-frame clones only, not all of them. The data contain about 350,000 clones, roughly 91% of them seen just once; the ten biggest clones take up around 5.3%. Here the sequenced sample was peripheral blood, taken in a trial of Ad26.COV2.S vaccine versus placebo. These receptors were obtained from a person aged 18 to 59 who received the Ad26.COV2.S COVID-19 vaccine or a placebo. The CDR3 runs from the conserved cysteine through the conserved F or W. D genes are given only for firm matches. The size field is filled for only some rows; it gives once, few, many or a size class.

TRBV28	TRBD1	TRBJ1-6	14	.	CASSFSRGHSPLHF	TGTGCCAGCAGTTTTAGCAGGGGGCATTCACCCCTCCACTTT
TRBV5-5	TRBD1	TRBJ2-6	19	.	CASSPVGTGGISGANVLTF	TGTGCCAGCAGCCCGGTCGGGACAGGGGGAATCTCTGGGGCCAACGTCCTGACTTTC
TRBV28	.	TRBJ2-4	14	.	CASSLSGRKNIQYF	TGTGCCAGCAGTTTATCTGGCAGGAAAAACATTCAGTACTTC
TRBV19	TRBD1	TRBJ2-5	13	.	CATRTGVGETQYF	TGTGCCACCAGGACAGGGGTTGGGGAGACCCAGTACTTC
TRBV5-1	TRBD1	TRBJ1-2	13	once	CASSAQGANGYTF	TGCGCCAGCAGCGCGCAGGGGGCTAATGGCTACACCTTC
TRBV5-1	TRBD2	TRBJ2-3	16	.	CASSPEPGLATDTQYF	TGCGCCAGCAGCCCGGAACCGGGACTAGCGACAGATACGCAGTATTTT
TRBV28	.	TRBJ2-7	15	.	CASSFPGPRVSEQYF	TGTGCCAGCAGTTTTCCGGGCCCGCGGGTTAGCGAGCAGTACTTC
TRBV28	.	TRBJ2-7	14	.	CASLAAPSLGEQYF	TGTGCCTCTCTCGCGGCCCCCTCCCTGGGCGAGCAGTACTTC
TRBV11-2	.	TRBJ1-3	14	.	CASSLGVTGNTIYF	TGTGCCAGCAGCTTAGGGGTGACTGGAAACACCATATATTTT
TRBV9	.	TRBJ1-2	11	once	CASSQNYGYTF	TGTGCCAGCAGCCAGAACTATGGCTACACCTTC
TRBV29-1	TRBD1	TRBJ2-1	13	.	CSVGGQGGDEQFF	TGCAGCGTTGGGGGACAGGGGGGCGATGAGCAGTTCTTC
TRBV2	.	TRBJ1-2	14	.	CASILDRGLRGYTF	.
TRBV7-9	.	TRBJ2-1	16	.	CASSRSYPLPMNEQFF	TGTGCCAGCAGCCGGAGTTACCCATTACCCATGAATGAGCAGTTCTTC
TRBV9	.	TRBJ2-7	11	.	CASERAYEQYF	TGTGCCAGCGAAAGGGCCTACGAGCAGTACTTC
TRBV18	.	TRBJ1-1	12	.	CASSLQNTEAFF	TGTGCCAGCTCACTGCAGAACACTGAAGCTTTCTTT
TRBV9	.	TRBJ2-7	14	.	CASSVGRTSYEQYF	TGTGCCAGCAGCGTAGGACGCACCTCCTACGAGCAGTACTTC
TRBV20-1	.	TRBJ2-7	14	.	CSASMQASSYEQYF	TGCAGTGCTAGTATGCAGGCGAGCTCCTACGAGCAGTACTTC
TRBV12-3/TRBV12-4	.	TRBJ1-1	13	.	CASSLVLNTEAFF	TGTGCCAGCAGCCTTGTCTTAAACACTGAAGCTTTCTTT
TRBV7-2	.	TRBJ2-5	16	.	CASNDQGGPSGETQYF	TGTGCCAGCAACGACCAGGGGGGCCCCTCCGGGGAGACCCAGTACTTC
TRBV13	.	TRBJ1-3	16	.	CASSVNRPRSVNTIYF	TGTGCCAGCAGCGTCAACAGGCCCCGTTCGGTAAACACCATATATTTT
TRBV19	.	TRBJ2-7	14	.	CATALVGGSYEQYF	TGTGCCACCGCCCTGGTCGGGGGCTCCTACGAGCAGTACTTC
TRBV10-3	.	TRBJ2-7	13	once	CAISRGSDYEQYF	TGTGCCATCAGCCGTGGAAGTGATTACGAGCAGTACTTC
TRBV24-1	.	TRBJ2-5	15	.	CATSDFSGNSETQYF	TGTGCCACCAGTGATTTCTCAGGGAATTCAGAGACCCAGTACTTC
TRBV6-1	.	TRBJ2-3	14	.	CASSEITGLDTQYF	TGTGCCAGCAGTGAAATAACGGGGCTAGATACGCAGTATTTT
TRBV7-9	.	TRBJ2-2	15	few	CASSSHPLGAGELFF	TGTGCCAGCAGTTCCCACCCCCTGGGGGCCGGGGAGCTGTTTTTT
TRBV27	.	TRBJ1-5	12	few	CASSTSNQPQHF	TGTGCCAGCAGTACGAGCAATCAGCCCCAGCATTTT
TRBV28	.	TRBJ2-3	14	.	CASRQRRGTDTQYF	TGTGCCAGCAGACAAAGGCGAGGCACAGATACGCAGTATTTT
TRBV13	.	TRBJ1-2	15	.	CASRVSLQPNYGYTF	TGTGCCAGCAGAGTCAGCCTACAGCCGAACTATGGCTACACCTTC
TRBV4-3	.	TRBJ2-3	15	once	CASSQDSGGADTQYF	TGCGCCAGCAGCCAAGATTCCGGCGGGGCAGATACGCAGTATTTT
TRBV30	.	TRBJ1-6	13	.	CAWSSRSNSPLHF	TGTGCCTGGAGTTCCCGATCTAATTCACCCCTCCACTTT
TRBV4-3	.	TRBJ2-2	16	.	CASSQSGTVNTGELFF	TGCGCCAGCAGCCAATCCGGGACGGTGAACACCGGGGAGCTGTTTTTT
TRBV28	TRBD1	TRBJ1-5	13	.	CAEGDRGLQPQHF	TGTGCTGAGGGGGACAGGGGGCTTCAGCCCCAGCATTTT
TRBV30	TRBD2	TRBJ2-1	15	.	CAWSGGLAVYNEQFF	TGTGCCTGGAGTGGGGGACTAGCGGTCTACAATGAGCAGTTCTTC